This passage covers 21 T cell receptor beta chains from one sample sequenced in a study of T-cell memory formation after mild COVID-19 (dated by TCRdb to the early 2020s). Libraries were constructed by 5' RACE. Instrument used: Illumina NovaSeq 6000. TCRdb reworked the public reads: Q25 trimming with fastp, MiXCR clone assembly, productive beta chains retained. Duplicate CDR3 protein sequences are folded into a single record with the most common DNA and genes. In this sample the table shows about half a million distinct CDR3 sequences, 18% of which occur a single time. The ten largest make up about 12% of the sample. Sequencing input: PBMCs or a T cell subset sorted from them (not recorded which). The receptors shown here come from an adult woman who had mild COVID-19 (a few samples of this study predate the infection). The sample titles of this study are shuffled in the database, so cell type and time point are left out; the donor was told from shared clones.

This clonotype was picked up many times. The V gene is TRBV10-3, the J gene TRBJ2-3; possible D gene TRBD2, 5 bases. CDR1 is ENHRY and CDR2 is SYGVKD in the germline V gene. V was shortened by 2 bases and J by 9 bases, with 9 bases between the two germline ends. The CDR3 loop spans 12 amino acids. CDR3 nucleotide sequence: TGTGCCATCAGTGAGGGGGAGAAGACGCAGTATTTT. Protein product: CAISEGEKTQYF.

This clonotype was counted a few times. This sequence joins TRBV5-1 and TRBJ2-7; D is possibly TRBD2 (5 bases). V was cut by 0 bases and J by 4 bases, with 14 bases left in between. Per germline, CDR1 SGHRS and CDR2 YFSETQ. The CDR3 spans 15 residues. The CDR3 here is CASSLAPDGVYEQYF. For the CDR3, the DNA is TGCGCCAGCAGCTTGGCCCCGGACGGGGTATACGAGCAGTACTTC. The full variable domain, its missing parts supplied by reference TRBV5-1 and TRBJ2-7, is KAGVTQTPRYLIKTRGQQVTLSCSPISGHRSVSWYQQTPGQGLQFLFEYFSETQRNKGNFPGRFSGRQFSNSRSEMNVSTLELGDSALYLCASSLAPDGVYEQYFGPGTRLTVT.

This clonotype showed up many times. The V gene is TRBV29-1, the J gene TRBJ2-7; the D gene is possibly TRBD1 (5 bases). The CDR3 loop spans 15 amino acids. Germline CDR1 SQVTM, CDR2 ANQGSEA. V was trimmed by 4 bases and J by 3 bases, leaving 19 bases between them. Here the CDR3 reads CSVVGAPGQIYEQYF. CDR3 sequence (DNA): TGCAGCGTTGTGGGTGCGCCAGGGCAAATCTACGAGCAGTACTTC.

The chain combines TRBV4-3 with TRBJ2-1; 15 bases are a match to TRBD2. The germline gives CDR1 LGHNA, CDR2 YSLEER. Germline trimming cut 4 bases from V and 2 bases from J; bases unmatched to any gene: 6. The CDR3 spans 18 residues. As DNA, the CDR3 is TGCGCCAGCAGCCCTCGGACTAGCGGGGGGGGGGCCTACAATGAGCAGTTCTTC. Translation gives CASSPRTSGGGAYNEQFF.

The chain is built from TRBV11-2 and TRBJ2-2, with D tentatively TRBD1 (6 bases). Per germline, CDR1 SGHAT and CDR2 FQNNGV. The CDR3 has 15 amino acids. V was trimmed by 5 bases and J by 2 bases, leaving 12 bases between them. Written as DNA, the CDR3 is TGTGCCAGCAGCCCTAACAGGGCCAACACCGGGGAGCTGTTTTTT. Protein: CASSPNRANTGELFF.

V usage is TRBV27 and J usage is TRBJ1-2; 9 nucleotides align to TRBD1. The CDR3 is 13 residues long. V was clipped by 6 bases and J by 5 bases; unmatched bases: 4. Germline V gene lookup returns CDR1 MNHEY and CDR2 SMNVEV (reference sequence). For the CDR3, the DNA is TGTGCCAGCAGGCCGGGACAGGGATATGGCTACACCTTC. Translation: CASRPGQGYGYTF.

The J gene is TRBJ2-2, the V gene TRBV7-3, with D possibly matching TRBD1 (6 bases). V lost 1 base to trimming and J lost 1 base, with 10 bases between them. The germline gives CDR1 SGHTA, CDR2 FQGTGA. The CDR3 is made up of 16 amino acids. This CDR3 is CASSLMGRGNTGELFF. The CDR3 DNA reads TGTGCCAGCAGCTTAATGGGCAGGGGGAACACCGGGGAGCTGTTTTTT.

The chain has TRBV7-6 and TRBJ2-1; D is possibly TRBD1 or TRBD2 (5 bases each). Germline V gives CDR1 SGHVS, CDR2 FNYEAQ. This CDR3 has 16 residues. V shed 2 bases and J shed 2 bases, with 13 bases lying between them. The CDR3 DNA is TGTGCCAGCAGCTTAATGGGGACCGGACCCTACAATGAGCAGTTCTTC. It yields the protein CASSLMGTGPYNEQFF.

This chain joins TRBV11-2 and TRBJ2-3; 9 bases fit TRBD2. This CDR3 has 16 residues. CDR1 and CDR2 from the germline V gene are SGHAT and FQNNGV. V lost 4 bases, J lost 5 bases, and 10 bases stayed unmatched. CDR3: CASSSQASGVGDTQYF. CDR3 DNA: TGTGCCAGCAGCTCACAGGCTAGCGGGGTAGGAGATACGCAGTATTTT. Filled out from reference TRBV11-2 and TRBJ2-3, the complete variable domain reads EAGVAQSPRYKIIEKRQSVAFWCNPISGHATLYWYQQILGQGPKLLIQFQNNGVVDDSQLPKDRFSAERLKGVDSTLKIQPAKLEDSAVYLCASSSQASGVGDTQYFGPGTRLTVL.

This chain links TRBV9 with TRBJ1-6, with 9 bases fitting TRBD1. J gave up 6 bases and V 0 bases, and 1 base lay outside the gene matches. The germline V gene encodes CDR1 SGDLS and CDR2 YYNGEE. This CDR3 is built from 15 residues. In DNA form, the CDR3 reads TGTGCCAGCAGCGTAGAGGGACAGGGTAATTCACCCCTCCACTTT. This gives the protein CASSVEGQGNSPLHF.

This clonotype was detected only a few times. The CDR3 protein is CASSISGYEQYF. CDR3 bases: TGTGCCAGCAGCATAAGCGGCTACGAGCAGTACTTC. The V gene is TRBV5-6, the J gene TRBJ2-7, with a tentative D call TRBD2 (5 bases). The germline gives CDR1 SGHDT, CDR2 YYEEEE. The length of the CDR3 is 12 residues. V shed 4 bases and J shed 3 bases, with 8 bases lying between them.

Only a few counts were recorded for this clonotype. The chain uses TRBV12-3 or TRBV12-4 and TRBJ2-7; TRBD2 matches at 14 bases. CDR3 length equals 15 residues. Trimming removed 6 bases from V and 7 bases from J; junction bases left unmatched: 8. CDR3 bases: TGTGCCAGCAGCTGGGGACTAGCGGGAGAACGTGAGCAGTACTTC. This sequence encodes CASSWGLAGEREQYF.

The chain combines TRBV3-1 with TRBJ2-1; D might be TRBD1 or TRBD2, each matching 7 bases. Germline values: CDR1 LGHDT, CDR2 YNNKEL (reference sequence). The CDR3 runs 16 residues. Trimming stripped 2 bases from V and 4 bases from J, with 15 bases between. CDR3 coding DNA: TGTGCCAGCAGCCAAAACGGGGGGACAGTTTACAATGAGCAGTTCTTC. Translated: CASSQNGGTVYNEQFF.

A few counts support this clonotype. CDR3: CASSLVSGSPFTDTQYF. CDR3 bases: TGTGCCAGCAGCCTCGTATCGGGAAGCCCATTCACAGATACGCAGTATTTT. J is TRBJ2-3 and V is TRBV3-1; D perhaps matches TRBD2 (5 bases). Deletions cut 4 bases from V and 2 bases from J, with 19 bases between. The CDR3 extends over 17 amino acids. In germline, CDR1 is LGHDT, CDR2 YNNKEL (reference sequence).

This clonotype has more than one count but fewer than ten. The chain uses TRBV5-1 and TRBJ1-1; D unresolved. The CDR3 spans 15 residues. The germline V and J ends were trimmed by 2 bases and 1 base, with 12 bases remaining between them. Looked up from germline, CDR1 is SGHRS and CDR2 is YFSETQ. The DNA of the CDR3 is TGCGCCAGCAGCTTCTCTCCCTCGGGGAACACTGAAGCTTTCTTT. Its protein is CASSFSPSGNTEAFF. Using reference TRBV5-1 and TRBJ1-1 for the parts outside the CDR3, the full variable domain is KAGVTQTPRYLIKTRGQQVTLSCSPISGHRSVSWYQQTPGQGLQFLFEYFSETQRNKGNFPGRFSGRQFSNSRSEMNVSTLELGDSALYLCASSFSPSGNTEAFFGQGTRLTVV.

This clonotype was detected only a few times. The J gene is TRBJ1-1, the V gene TRBV7-2; D not certain. V shed 2 bases and J shed 6 bases, with 19 bases lying between them. The CDR3 runs 16 residues. Per germline, CDR1 SGHTA and CDR2 FQGNSA. This CDR3 is CASSLWEISEHSEAFF. CDR3 in DNA: TGTGCCAGCAGCTTATGGGAGATCTCTGAACACTCTGAAGCTTTCTTT.

This clonotype was seen a handful of times. The chain links TRBV5-1 to TRBJ2-1; 8 bases align to TRBD2. CDR3 length: 14 residues. Germline V lookup: CDR1 SGHRS, CDR2 YFSETQ. J gave up 4 bases and V 4 bases, and 4 bases lay outside the gene matches. CDR3 loop: CASSGASGYNEQFF. The CDR3 region has the DNA TGCGCCAGCAGCGGGGCTAGCGGGTACAATGAGCAGTTCTTC.

V gene TRBV7-9 combines with J gene TRBJ1-1; D not resolved. This CDR3 is 12 amino acids long. Per germline, CDR1 SEHNR and CDR2 FQNEAQ (reference sequence). With 2 bases removed from V and 9 bases from J, the gap between germline ends came to 10 bases. CDR3 coding DNA: TGTGCCAGCAGCTTACTCCTAGAACAAGCTTTCTTT. The encoded protein is CASSLLLEQAFF.

This rearrangement joins TRBV5-6 to TRBJ2-2; D is unclear. In germline, CDR1 is SGHDT, CDR2 YYEEEE. There are 13 residues in the CDR3. V was trimmed by 8 bases and J by 4 bases, leaving 12 bases between them. The CDR3, as DNA: TGTGCCAGTGGCCCTAGAATCACCGGGGAGCTGTTTTTT. It is translated as CASGPRITGELFF.

The chain couples TRBV5-1 to TRBJ2-1, with 7 bases identical to TRBD2. J gave up 0 bases and V 0 bases, and 6 bases lay outside the gene matches. Germline CDR1 SGHRS, CDR2 YFSETQ. The CDR3 loop spans 17 amino acids. The CDR3 sequence is CASSLEGRGSSYNEQFF. As DNA, the CDR3 is TGCGCCAGCAGCTTGGAGGGGCGGGGGAGCTCCTACAATGAGCAGTTCTTC.

This clonotype occurred a few times. The chain is built from TRBV4-2 and TRBJ2-1, with 9 positions matching TRBD2. V was clipped by 0 bases and J by 4 bases; unmatched bases: 4. Per germline, CDR1 LGHNA and CDR2 YNFKEQ. The CDR3 covers 16 residues. CDR3: CASSQEGGRVYNEQFF. For the CDR3, the DNA is TGTGCCAGCAGCCAAGAGGGCGGGAGGGTTTACAATGAGCAGTTCTTC.